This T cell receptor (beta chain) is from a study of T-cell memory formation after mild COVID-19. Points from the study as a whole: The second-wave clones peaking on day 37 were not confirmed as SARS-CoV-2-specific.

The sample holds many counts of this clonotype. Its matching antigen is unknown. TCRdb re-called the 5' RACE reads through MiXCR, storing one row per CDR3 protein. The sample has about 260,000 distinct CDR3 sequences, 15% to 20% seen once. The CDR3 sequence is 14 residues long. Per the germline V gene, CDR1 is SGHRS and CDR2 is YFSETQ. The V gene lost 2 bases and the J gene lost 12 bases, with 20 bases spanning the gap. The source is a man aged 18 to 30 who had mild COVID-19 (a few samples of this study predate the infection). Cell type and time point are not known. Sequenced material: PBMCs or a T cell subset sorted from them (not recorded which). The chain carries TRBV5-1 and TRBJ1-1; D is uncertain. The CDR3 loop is CASSFTIENTQTFF. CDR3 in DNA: TGCGCCAGCAGCTTCACTATCGAGAACACCCAGACTTTCTTT.